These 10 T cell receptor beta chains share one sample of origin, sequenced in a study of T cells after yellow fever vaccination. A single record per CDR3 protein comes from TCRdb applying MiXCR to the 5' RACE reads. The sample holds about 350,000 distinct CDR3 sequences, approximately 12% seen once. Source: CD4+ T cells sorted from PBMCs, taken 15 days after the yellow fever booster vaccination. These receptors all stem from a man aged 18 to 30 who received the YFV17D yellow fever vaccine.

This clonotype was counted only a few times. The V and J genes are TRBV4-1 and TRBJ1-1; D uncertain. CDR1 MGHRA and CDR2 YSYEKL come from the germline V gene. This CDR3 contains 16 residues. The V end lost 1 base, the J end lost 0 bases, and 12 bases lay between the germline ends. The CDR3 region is CASSQVVRGMNTEAFF. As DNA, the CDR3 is TGCGCCAGCAGCCAAGTTGTACGGGGAATGAACACTGAAGCTTTCTTT.

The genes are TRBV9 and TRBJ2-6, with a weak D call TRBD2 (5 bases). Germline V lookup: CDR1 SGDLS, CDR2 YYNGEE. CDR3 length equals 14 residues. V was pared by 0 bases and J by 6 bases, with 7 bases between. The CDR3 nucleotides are TGTGCCAGCAGCGTAGGGGGAGTGGCCAACGTCCTGACTTTC. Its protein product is CASSVGGVANVLTF.

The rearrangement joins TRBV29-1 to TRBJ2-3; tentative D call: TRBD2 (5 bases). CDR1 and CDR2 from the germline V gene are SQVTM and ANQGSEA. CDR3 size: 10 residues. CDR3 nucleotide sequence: TGCAGGAGGGACACAGATACGCAGTATTTT. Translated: CRRDTDTQYF.

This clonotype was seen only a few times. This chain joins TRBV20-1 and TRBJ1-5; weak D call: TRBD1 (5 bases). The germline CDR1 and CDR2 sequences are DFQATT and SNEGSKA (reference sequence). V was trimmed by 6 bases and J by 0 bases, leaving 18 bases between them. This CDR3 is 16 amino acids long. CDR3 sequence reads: CSALSWGDRSNQPQHF. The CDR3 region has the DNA TGCAGTGCCTTGTCGTGGGGGGACCGTAGCAATCAGCCCCAGCATTTT.

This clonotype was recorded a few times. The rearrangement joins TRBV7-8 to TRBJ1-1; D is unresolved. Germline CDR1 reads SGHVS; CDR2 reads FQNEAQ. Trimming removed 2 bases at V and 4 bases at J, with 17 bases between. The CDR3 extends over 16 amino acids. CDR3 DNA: TGTGCCAGCAGCTTATCCGGTCGGGCGGCAGTCACTGAAGCTTTCTTT. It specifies CASSLSGRAAVTEAFF.

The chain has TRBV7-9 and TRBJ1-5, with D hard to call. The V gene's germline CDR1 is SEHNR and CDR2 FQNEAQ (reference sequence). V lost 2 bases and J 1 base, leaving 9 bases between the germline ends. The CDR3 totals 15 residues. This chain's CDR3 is CASSLSGGSNQPQHF. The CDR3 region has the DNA TGTGCCAGCAGCTTATCTGGAGGGAGCAATCAGCCCCAGCATTTT.

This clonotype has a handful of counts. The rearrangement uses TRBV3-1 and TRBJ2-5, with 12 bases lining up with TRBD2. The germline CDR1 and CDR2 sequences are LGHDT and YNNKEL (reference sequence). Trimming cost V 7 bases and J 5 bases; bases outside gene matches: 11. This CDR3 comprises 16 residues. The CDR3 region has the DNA TGTGCCAGCAACGAACTGAGGACTAGCGGGGTTGAGACCCAGTACTTC. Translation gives CASNELRTSGVETQYF.

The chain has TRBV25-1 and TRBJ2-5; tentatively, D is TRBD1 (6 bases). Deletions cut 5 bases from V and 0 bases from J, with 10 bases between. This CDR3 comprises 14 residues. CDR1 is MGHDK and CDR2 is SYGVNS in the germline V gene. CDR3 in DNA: TGTGCCAGCAGTTGGACAGCCGACCAAGAGACCCAGTACTTC. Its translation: CASSWTADQETQYF.

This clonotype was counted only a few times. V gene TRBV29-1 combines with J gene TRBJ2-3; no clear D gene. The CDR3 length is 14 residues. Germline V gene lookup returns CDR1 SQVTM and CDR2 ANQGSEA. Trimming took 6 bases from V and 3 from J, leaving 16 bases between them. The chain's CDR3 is CSVESNLRTDTQYF. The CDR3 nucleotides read TGCAGCGTGGAATCAAACTTGAGAACAGATACGCAGTATTTT.

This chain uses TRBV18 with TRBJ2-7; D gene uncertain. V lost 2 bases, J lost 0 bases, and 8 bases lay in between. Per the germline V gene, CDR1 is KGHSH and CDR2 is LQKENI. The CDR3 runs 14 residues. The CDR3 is CASSPDLNSYEQYF. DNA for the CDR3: TGTGCCAGCTCACCAGATTTGAACTCCTACGAGCAGTACTTC.